A few counts support the clone carrying this T cell receptor (beta chain). Its antigen is not identified. These data belong to a study of T cell repertoires in cytomegalovirus infection. Turning to the study itself: CMV epitopes in the study were HLA-C-restricted (recently identified) and HLA-B-restricted (well studied). The public TCR beta signatures pointed to both CMV infection and matching HLA type.

Looked up from germline, CDR1 is SGHTA and CDR2 is FQGNSA. V lost 5 bases to trimming and J lost 8 bases, with 9 bases between them. This CDR3 comprises 11 residues. TCRdb used MiXCR to reprocess the reads, holding one entry per CDR3 protein. The table includes about 890,000 distinct CDR3 sequences, around 30% detected once. The chain has TRBV7-2 and TRBJ1-1; D gene unclear. Source: cultured CD8+ T cells from PBMCs, taken from culture after CMV antigen stimulation. This receptor was obtained from a human donor in good health (CMV status not recorded). Some clones in this sample may be carry-over from other donors' samples. CDR3 loop: CASSPLGEAFF. For the CDR3, the DNA is TGTGCCAGCAGCCCGCTAGGGGAAGCTTTCTTT.